This T cell receptor beta chain was documented in a study of regulatory T cells in long-lasting Graves disease. The study, taken as a whole, reports: Preferential use of TRBV28, TRBJ1-2 and TRBJ2-5 was seen in persistent disease. TCR diversity was lower in persistent than newly diagnosed Graves' disease.

About this clonotype itself: Its target is unknown.

As to time point: persistent/refractory GD, antithyroid drugs over 5 years with positive TRAb. With RNA extracted from PBMCs as input, the TCR library was made. The patients were enrolled through endocrinology in Xi'an, China. Library construction for TCR beta used iRepertoire HTBI primers and Arm-PCR of CDR3 regions. TCRdb re-derived calls from the multiplex PCR reads in MiXCR, one entry per CDR3 protein. The sample has about 660,000 distinct CDR3 sequences; about 30% are singletons. The CDR3 extends over 18 amino acids. Looked up from germline, CDR1 is SGHTA and CDR2 is FQGNSA. Losses at the gene ends were 1 base for V and 2 bases for J; bases not matched to a gene: 12.

The TCR sequence derives from a female donor with Graves disease. This chain connects TRBV7-2 to TRBJ2-7; 9 bases agree with TRBD2. The sequences come from peripheral blood mononuclear cells (PBMCs), collected when the disease was refractory, from a patient treated with antithyroid drugs. The CDR3 nucleotides read TGTGCCAGCAGCTTAGGGCCTAGCGGGACCCACCGGACCTACGAGCAGTACTTC. Translated: CASSLGPSGTHRTYEQYF.